Sequencing of this T cell receptor beta chain was carried out in a study of Ad26.COV2.S vaccination and SARS-CoV-2 variants. Across the study: The study gave Ad26.COV2.S intramuscularly, once or twice 56 days apart.

Noted treatment: around 19 received Ad26.COV2.S at low or high dose, single or two shots; a few received placebo; per-sample allocation not given. Repertoires come from day 63 after the first vaccine or placebo injection. An 18-55-year-old adult in Boston served as donor. Its platform was an Ad26 vector, and its expressed antigen was Wuhan-strain SARS-CoV-2 spike. Note on this clone: Its specificity is not known. Other DNA sequences in the same sample also yield this CDR3.

Study-wide results and caveats: In vaccinated individuals, spike-specific CD8+ and CD4+ T cell responses reportedly displayed substantial breadth.

V lost 1 base to trimming and J lost 1 base; unmatched junction nucleotides: 0. Germline V gene sequence: CDR1 SGHTA, CDR2 FQGNSA. CDR3 length: 14 residues. Sequencing was performed with immunoSEQ multiplex PCR; in TCRdb, only in-frame clones are kept and a portion is missing. The repertoire includes 300,000 to 400,000 clones, about 86% of them detected once, and 1.5% to 2.5% sits in the top ten. This specimen was peripheral blood, taken in a trial of Ad26.COV2.S vaccine versus placebo. This sequence joins TRBV7-2 and TRBJ1-2, with 7 bases matching TRBD1. The TCR originated in a person aged 18-60 years who received the Ad26.COV2.S COVID-19 vaccine or a placebo. The DNA of the CDR3 is TGTGCCAGCAGCTTAGACAGGGGTAACTATGGCTACACCTTC. This sequence encodes CASSLDRGNYGYTF.